These 23 T cell receptor beta chains were all obtained from the same sample, sequenced in a study of cytomegalovirus exposure and HLA in healthy donors. Primers for the PCR totalled 60 Vbeta and 13 Jbeta. This table comes from immunoSEQ multiplex PCR, and its TCRdb copy is limited to in-frame clones, with some not included. The profile covers some 100,000 clones, with 79% appearing a single time and 4.1% taken by the ten largest. The source material was PBMCs. The receptors derive from a female donor in good health and CMV-seropositive.

The gene calls are TRBV27 and TRBJ1-5; unclear D gene. Trimming shortened V by 3 bases and J by 0 bases, and 9 bases separated the two germline ends. This CDR3 has 15 amino acids. Germline CDR1 MNHEY, CDR2 SMNVEV (reference sequence). The CDR3 nucleotides are TGTGCCAGCAGTTTCTCACAGACTAGCAATCAGCCCCAGCATTTT. As protein: CASSFSQTSNQPQHF.

V is TRBV4-1 and J is TRBJ2-3; possibly TRBD1 for D (6 bases). With 2 bases removed from V and 6 bases from J, the gap between germline ends came to 9 bases. The CDR3 runs 13 residues. Looked up from germline, CDR1 is MGHRA and CDR2 is YSYEKL. CDR3 nucleotides: TGCGCCAGCAGCCAAAGGGACATGGATACGCAGTATTTT. Its translation: CASSQRDMDTQYF.

In nucleotides, the CDR3 is TGTGCCAGCAAAGATACGCTATTAAACTACGAGCAGTACTTC. Translation gives CASKDTLLNYEQYF. The chain joins TRBV6-5 to TRBJ2-7, with unresolved D. The CDR3 has 14 amino acids. Between the trimmed V and J ends, which lost 7 bases and 3 bases, there was a span of 16 bases. Germline CDR1 is MNHEY and CDR2 is SVGAGI.

The CDR3 region has the DNA TGTGCCAGCTCACCACTAGCGCCAGGACATGAGCAGTTCTTC. Its protein is CASSPLAPGHEQFF. This chain links TRBV18 with TRBJ2-1, with D possibly matching TRBD2 (5 bases). The CDR3 has 14 residues. From germline, CDR1 is KGHSH and CDR2 LQKENI. Trimming took off 1 base at V and 8 bases at J, with 12 bases between the two ends.

The V gene is TRBV18, the J gene TRBJ1-1; D is possibly TRBD1 (6 bases). There are 17 residues in the CDR3. Germline V gene data show CDR1 as KGHSH and CDR2 as LQKENI. V dropped 3 bases and J dropped 8 bases, with 25 bases sitting between them. CDR3 nucleotide sequence: TGTGCCAGCTCACCGCGGGCCGCAGGGGATATGGGCTCAGAAGCTTTCTTT. This translates into CASSPRAAGDMGSEAFF. Based on the CDR3 plus reference TRBV18 and TRBJ1-1, the full variable domain is NAGVMQNPRHLVRRRGQEARLRCSPMKGHSHVYWYRQLPEEGLKFMVYLQKENIIDESGMPKERFSAEFPKEGPSILRIQQVVRGDSAAYFCASSPRAAGDMGSEAFFGQGTRLTVV.

The chain has TRBV6-1 and TRBJ2-7; possible D gene TRBD2, 6 bases. Germline V gives CDR1 MNHNS, CDR2 SASEGT. Trimming cost V 0 bases and J 1 base, with 13 bases left between them. The CDR3 loop spans 16 amino acids. The CDR3 is CASSEAGLAWSYEQYF. For the CDR3, the DNA is TGTGCCAGCAGTGAAGCTGGGCTAGCGTGGTCCTACGAGCAGTACTTC.

The rearrangement joins TRBV5-4 to TRBJ2-5, with 9 bases aligning to TRBD2. The end of the DNA aligns better with TRBJ2-7, so the J call may be wrong. This CDR3 region has 18 residues. The germline V gene has CDR1 SGHNT and CDR2 YYREEE (reference sequence). CDR3 region: CASSLGPLVAGVIDEQYF. Written as DNA, the CDR3 is TGTGCCAGCAGCTTGGGGCCCTTGGTAGCGGGAGTGATTGACGAGCAGTACTTC.

This clone was seen only a few times. V gene TRBV19 combines with J gene TRBJ1-3; tentatively, D is TRBD1 (6 bases). V was clipped by 6 bases and J by 2 bases, with 11 bases between them. The CDR3 runs to 14 residues. The germline CDR1 and CDR2 sequences are LNHDA and SQIVND (reference sequence). CDR3 sequence (DNA): TGTGCCAGTAGCGAACAGGGAACTGGAAACACCATATATTTT. It specifies CASSEQGTGNTIYF.

The chain joins TRBV29-1 to TRBJ1-2; D may be TRBD1 (5 bases). CDR3 length equals 13 residues. The germline CDR1 and CDR2 sequences are SQVTM and ANQGSEA. V gave up 3 bases and J gave up 2 bases, with 10 bases separating them. The CDR3, as DNA: TGCAGCGTTGATGGGGCAGGGAACTATGGCTACACCTTC. It encodes CSVDGAGNYGYTF.

The V and J genes are TRBV4-2 and TRBJ1-2; D is unclear. The germline gives CDR1 LGHNA, CDR2 YNFKEQ. CDR3 length: 13 residues. The V end lost 4 bases, the J end lost 4 bases, and 10 bases lay between the germline ends. This chain's CDR3 is CASSPSRLYGYTF. The DNA of the CDR3 is TGTGCCAGCAGCCCCAGCAGGCTCTATGGCTACACCTTC.

V gene TRBV7-9 combines with J gene TRBJ1-2; D call uncertain. The V and J ends lost 1 base and 8 bases respectively, with 8 bases between them. Germline-derived CDR1 and CDR2 are SEHNR and FQNEAQ (reference sequence). There are 12 residues in the CDR3. The CDR3 region has the DNA TGTGCCAGCAGCTTAGAGACGAGGGGCTACACCTTC. This translates into CASSLETRGYTF. Full variable domain (outside the CDR3, taken from reference TRBV7-9 and TRBJ1-2): DTGVSQNPRHKITKRGQNVTFRCDPISEHNRLYWYRQTLGQGPEFLTYFQNEAQLEKSRLLSDRFSAERPKGSFSTLEIQRTEQGDSAMYLCASSLETRGYTFGSGTRLTVV.

V is TRBV7-2 and J is TRBJ2-7; D might be TRBD2 (6 bases). CDR3 length equals 14 residues. Germline lookup yields CDR1 SGHTA and CDR2 FQGNSA. V lost 4 bases to trimming and J lost 8 bases, with 18 bases between them. DNA of the CDR3: TGTGCCAGCAGCTCCCGAGGGACTCCAAATAAGCAGTACTTC. Translation gives CASSSRGTPNKQYF. The complete variable domain, with remaining parts taken from reference TRBV7-2 and TRBJ2-7, reads GAGVSQSPSNKVTEKGKDVELRCDPISGHTALYWYRQSLGQGLEFLIYFQGNSAPDKSGLPSDRFSAERTGGSVSTLTIQRTQQEDSAVYLCASSSRGTPNKQYFGPGTRLTVT.

The chain carries TRBV11-2 and TRBJ2-3, with no clear D. Trimming removed 2 bases from V and 10 bases from J, with 10 bases in between. The germline CDR1 and CDR2 sequences are SGHAT and FQNNGV. This CDR3 is built from 12 residues. The CDR3 protein is CASSLLVQAQYF. The CDR3 DNA is TGTGCCAGCAGCTTACTGGTCCAGGCGCAGTATTTT.

The rearrangement links TRBV30 to TRBJ2-1; D not certain. Germline V gene data show CDR1 as GTSNPN and CDR2 as SVGIG (reference sequence). Trimming pared 2 bases from V and 7 bases from J, leaving 6 bases between. This CDR3 is 11 amino acids long. In DNA, the CDR3 is TGTGCCTGGAGTCCCATGAATGAGCAGTTCTTC. The encoded protein is CAWSPMNEQFF.

This clone showed up just a few times. Sequence at one end of the junction differs from germline and may be a read error. The chain combines TRBV7-9 with TRBJ2-6, with a tentative D call TRBD1 (6 bases). The CDR3 has 16 amino acids. Per germline, CDR1 SEHNR and CDR2 FQNEAQ (reference sequence). This chain's CDR3 is CASSLAQGTGANGLTF. As DNA, the CDR3 is TGTGCCAGCAGCTTAGCACAGGGCACTGGGGCCAACGGCCTGACTTTC.

V gene TRBV6-1 combines with J gene TRBJ1-2; TRBD1 might be the D (5 bases). V dropped 2 bases and J dropped 6 bases, with 10 bases sitting between them. The CDR3 is 13 residues long. Germline CDR1 and CDR2: MNHNS and SASEGT. CDR3 amino acids: CASSEWGEDGYTF. The CDR3 DNA sequence: TGTGCCAGCAGTGAATGGGGGGAGGATGGCTACACCTTC.

The chain is built from TRBV2 and TRBJ2-3; D is perhaps TRBD2 (6 bases). Germline values: CDR1 SNHLY, CDR2 FYNNEI. CDR3 size: 15 residues. Trimming shortened V by 2 bases and J by 1 base, and 10 bases separated the two germline ends. CDR3 sequence reads: CASSEYGSGTDTQYF. CDR3 in DNA: TGTGCCAGCAGTGAATACGGGAGTGGCACAGATACGCAGTATTTT.

V and J are TRBV7-2 and TRBJ1-2; no definite D call. Germline V gene sequence: CDR1 SGHTA, CDR2 FQGNSA. V was clipped by 6 bases and J by 0 bases, with 17 bases between them. The CDR3 extends over 16 amino acids. Written as DNA, the CDR3 is TGTGCCAGCAGTTTTAAAGGACGGGGAACTAACTATGGCTACACCTTC. It codes for CASSFKGRGTNYGYTF.

The chain links TRBV7-9 to TRBJ1-1; D remains ambiguous. V was trimmed by 5 bases and J by 6 bases, leaving 10 bases between them. Germline assignment: CDR1 SEHNR and CDR2 FQNEAQ (reference sequence). CDR3 length: 12 amino acids. The CDR3 bases are TGTGCCAGCAGCCGGGTTGGCCCTGAAGCTTTCTTT. Protein: CASSRVGPEAFF.

The V and J genes are TRBV6-5 and TRBJ1-1; D ambiguous. The germline V gene has CDR1 MNHEY and CDR2 SVGAGI. The CDR3 has 16 residues. V was shortened by 1 base and J by 2 bases, with 14 bases between the two germline ends. CDR3 in DNA: TGTGCCAGCAGTTACTACCCCAGCGGGCAAAACACTGAAGCTTTCTTT. Amino acid sequence: CASSYYPSGQNTEAFF.

V is TRBV5-8 and J is TRBJ2-3, with 10 bases that match TRBD2. There are 16 residues in the CDR3. V was pared by 2 bases and J by 0 bases, with 3 bases of the junction left unmatched. The germline gives CDR1 SGHTS, CDR2 YDEGEE. The CDR3 loop is CASSLWTSGSTDTQYF. The CDR3 DNA reads TGTGCCAGCAGCTTATGGACTAGCGGAAGCACAGATACGCAGTATTTT. Complete variable domain (other parts from reference TRBV5-8 and TRBJ2-3): EAGVTQSPTHLIKTRGQQATLRCSPISGHTSVYWYQQALGLGLQFLLWYDEGEERNRGNFPPRFSGRQFPNYSSELNVNALELEDSALYLCASSLWTSGSTDTQYFGPGTRLTVL.

For this clone: Other DNA sequences of this sample code for an identical CDR3. V is TRBV4-2 and J is TRBJ2-3; 7 nucleotides line up with TRBD1. Trimming took 2 bases from V and 2 from J; bases not matched to a gene: 4. CDR1 is LGHNA and CDR2 is YNFKEQ in the germline V gene. This CDR3 is built from 15 residues. CDR3 in amino acids: CASSQNRGDTDTQYF. The CDR3 DNA reads TGTGCCAGCAGCCAAAACAGGGGAGACACAGATACGCAGTATTTT.

The gene calls are TRBV10-3 and TRBJ1-2; 12 bases match TRBD1. Germline CDR1 and CDR2: ENHRY and SYGVKD. V gave up 3 bases and J gave up 10 bases; unmatched junction bases: 15. There are 17 residues in the CDR3. The CDR3 bases are TGTGCCATCAGTGACCGGGACAGGGGGCCATGGCCTCGCCTCTACACCTTC. This codes for CAISDRDRGPWPRLYTF.